The 28 T cell receptor beta chains below were found in one sample sequenced in a study of cytomegalovirus exposure and HLA in healthy donors. 60 Vbeta and 13 Jbeta primers were used in PCR. Profiling relied on immunoSEQ multiplex PCR, and the TCRdb table lists in-frame clones only, not all of them. The sample lists fewer than 200,000 clones, 70% to 80% seen once, with 1.3% in the top ten. The sequencing sample was made of PBMCs. These receptors were collected from a man in his thirties or forties in good health and CMV-seronegative.

The chain is built from TRBV7-2 and TRBJ1-2; perhaps TRBD1 as D (5 bases). The germline V gene encodes CDR1 SGHTA and CDR2 FQGNSA. The CDR3 consists of 15 residues. V lost 3 bases and J lost 1, with 12 bases in between. The CDR3 DNA is TGTGCCAGCAGCTTCGGGACTGAAGTTAACTATGGCTACACCTTC. Amino acids: CASSFGTEVNYGYTF.

In its sample, this clone was seen a few times. CDR3 protein: CASRPPGGLNEKLFF. As DNA, the CDR3 is TGTGCCAGCAGACCACCCGGGGGGCTTAATGAAAAACTGTTTTTT. The rearrangement joins TRBV28 to TRBJ1-4, with D possibly TRBD1 on 6 matching bases. Germline CDR1 is MDHEN and CDR2 is SYDVKM. V dropped 6 bases and J dropped 4 bases, with 15 bases sitting between them. The CDR3 runs 15 residues.

This clone was recorded only once. The chain carries TRBV29-1 and TRBJ2-7; D may be TRBD1 (5 bases). The length of the CDR3 is 13 residues. V was cut by 2 bases and J by 2 bases, with 10 bases left in between. Germline CDR1 and CDR2: SQVTM and ANQGSEA. The CDR3 loop is CSVEQGDTYEQYF. The CDR3 DNA reads as TGCAGCGTTGAACAGGGCGACACCTACGAGCAGTACTTC.

V and J are TRBV4-1 and TRBJ2-2; D uncertain. V was clipped by 2 bases and J by 0 bases, with 10 bases between them. There are 16 residues in the CDR3. Germline lookup yields CDR1 MGHRA and CDR2 YSYEKL. The DNA of the CDR3 is TGCGCCAGCAGCCAATTTACAGCTCCGAACACCGGGGAGCTGTTTTTT. Translated, it gives CASSQFTAPNTGELFF.

The chain uses TRBV5-4 and TRBJ1-4; the match to TRBD1 covers 10 bases. CDR1 SGHNT and CDR2 YYREEE come from the germline V gene (reference sequence). Trimming cost V 4 bases and J 6 bases; bases outside gene matches: 6. The CDR3 sequence is 15 residues long. The CDR3: CASSVTGGAHEKLFF. CDR3 coding DNA: TGTGCCAGCAGCGTGACAGGGGGCGCGCATGAAAAACTGTTTTTT.

The chain employs TRBV18 and TRBJ1-1; D possibly corresponds to TRBD1 (6 bases). V lost 5 bases and J lost 1, with 11 bases in between. This CDR3 spans 14 amino acids. In germline, CDR1 is KGHSH, CDR2 LQKENI. CDR3 protein: CASSTRTANTEAFF. CDR3 DNA: TGTGCCAGCTCAACTAGGACAGCGAACACTGAAGCTTTCTTT.

The rearrangement uses TRBV2 and TRBJ1-1; tentative D call: TRBD1 (6 bases). Germline-derived CDR1 and CDR2 are SNHLY and FYNNEI. CDR3 length equals 14 residues. Trimming pared 1 base from V and 5 bases from J, leaving 11 bases between. The CDR3 coding sequence is TGTGCCAGCAGTGAAGTGAGGGGGGGTACTGAAGCTTTCTTT. Translating gives CASSEVRGGTEAFF.

The rearrangement links TRBV28 to TRBJ1-1; 11 nucleotides align to TRBD1. The CDR3 covers 14 residues. The germline gives CDR1 MDHEN, CDR2 SYDVKM. V was pared by 4 bases and J by 8 bases, with 6 bases of the junction left unmatched. The CDR3 protein is CASSSGQGAREAFF. CDR3 bases: TGTGCCAGCAGTTCCGGACAGGGGGCTCGGGAAGCTTTCTTT.

The genes are TRBV7-3 and TRBJ1-5; D uncertain. The CDR3 runs 13 residues. Per germline, CDR1 SGHTA and CDR2 FQGTGA. Deletions cut 0 bases from V and 7 bases from J, with 7 bases between. The DNA for the CDR3 is TGTGCCAGCAGCTTAACCGCAGGCCAGCCCCAGCATTTT. Translation: CASSLTAGQPQHF.

This clone has a handful of counts. This sequence joins TRBV5-5 and TRBJ2-7; 8 bases are shared with TRBD2. J lost 2 bases, V lost 4 bases, and 17 bases had no gene match. The CDR3 is 18 amino acids. Germline CDR1 SGHKS, CDR2 YYEKEE (reference sequence). This chain's CDR3 is CASSRSGGGGGSTYEQYF. As DNA, the CDR3 is TGTGCCAGCAGCAGGTCGGGCGGTGGCGGGGGGTCTACCTACGAGCAGTACTTC.

The chain joins TRBV5-6 to TRBJ2-4; tentative D call: TRBD1 (6 bases). V lost 5 bases and J lost 6, with 9 bases in between. The CDR3 runs to 12 residues. The V gene's germline CDR1 is SGHDT and CDR2 YYEEEE. CDR3 sequence reads: CASRKQGNIQYF. DNA for the CDR3: TGTGCCAGCAGAAAACAGGGAAACATTCAGTACTTC.

The V gene is TRBV4-2, the J gene TRBJ1-1; possible D gene TRBD1, 6 bases. The CDR3 consists of 14 residues. Germline V gene sequence: CDR1 LGHNA, CDR2 YNFKEQ. The V and J ends lost 4 bases and 1 base respectively, with 10 bases between them. This CDR3 reads CASSLRGGNTEAFF. In DNA, the CDR3 is TGTGCCAGCAGCCTACGAGGGGGGAACACTGAAGCTTTCTTT.

In the case of this clone: Other DNA sequences in this sample translate to the same CDR3. Here the CDR3 DNA reads TGTGCCAGCAGGGCTAGCGGGAGTTACGAGCAGTACTTC. It codes for CASRASGSYEQYF. This sequence joins TRBV28 and TRBJ2-7, with 10 bases aligning to TRBD2. J lost 4 bases, V lost 6 bases, and 3 bases had no gene match. The CDR3 has 13 residues. Germline CDR1 reads MDHEN; CDR2 reads SYDVKM.

The chain uses TRBV30 and TRBJ1-1, with D maybe TRBD1 (5 bases). Trimming removed 4 bases from V and 6 bases from J, with 18 bases in between. This CDR3 is 14 amino acids long. Germline CDR1 is GTSNPN and CDR2 is SVGIG (reference sequence). The CDR3 region is CAWKRGPGVAEAFF. For the CDR3, the DNA is TGTGCCTGGAAACGGGGACCGGGGGTTGCTGAAGCTTTCTTT.

The chain employs TRBV27 and TRBJ1-4; 7 bases fit TRBD1. Trimming removed 0 bases from V and 12 bases from J; junction bases left unmatched: 10. Germline V lookup: CDR1 MNHEY, CDR2 SMNVEV (reference sequence). The CDR3 covers 15 residues. The CDR3 nucleotides read TGTGCCAGCAGTTTATCACGGGACAGCACTCTCCAACTGTTTTTT. This codes for CASSLSRDSTLQLFF.

V is TRBV5-4 and J is TRBJ2-5; 8 nucleotides agree with TRBD2. V lost 1 base to trimming and J lost 5 bases; unmatched junction nucleotides: 7. The germline V gene encodes CDR1 SGHNT and CDR2 YYREEE (reference sequence). The CDR3 is 15 residues long. CDR3 bases: TGTGCCAGCAGCTTGACTAGCGGATCACGGGAGACCCAGTACTTC. Protein product: CASSLTSGSRETQYF.

This sequence joins TRBV5-1 and TRBJ1-2; 10 bases agree with TRBD1. Trimming cost V 0 bases and J 0 bases; bases outside gene matches: 2. The CDR3 is 16 amino acids. Per the germline V gene, CDR1 is SGHRS and CDR2 is YFSETQ. The CDR3 spells CASSLGGQGANYGYTF. CDR3 sequence (DNA): TGCGCCAGCAGCTTGGGAGGACAGGGGGCTAACTATGGCTACACCTTC.

This clone has only one observation. This chain links TRBV9 with TRBJ2-3; D is possibly TRBD2 (6 bases). The germline gives CDR1 SGDLS, CDR2 YYNGEE. CDR3 length: 15 amino acids. Deletions cut 3 bases from V and 0 bases from J, with 11 bases between. This CDR3 reads CASSGGVPSTDTQYF. As DNA, the CDR3 is TGTGCCAGCAGCGGCGGGGTCCCCAGCACAGATACGCAGTATTTT.

V and J are TRBV28 and TRBJ1-1, with D possibly TRBD1 on 5 matching bases. This CDR3 is built from 14 residues. V lost 4 bases to trimming and J lost 3 bases, with 12 bases between them. Germline V lookup: CDR1 MDHEN, CDR2 SYDVKM. CDR3 region: CASSSRAWDTEAFF. CDR3 nucleotides: TGTGCCAGCAGTTCCAGGGCCTGGGACACTGAAGCTTTCTTT.

The rearrangement joins TRBV5-1 to TRBJ2-3; D gene unclear. V dropped 2 bases and J dropped 0 bases, with 7 bases sitting between them. Germline loops: CDR1 SGHRS, CDR2 YFSETQ. This CDR3 comprises 14 residues. CDR3 amino acids: CASSFFSSTDTQYF. The CDR3 coding sequence is TGCGCCAGCAGCTTCTTCTCCAGCACAGATACGCAGTATTTT.

V gene TRBV4-3 combines with J gene TRBJ2-6, with D possibly TRBD2 on 5 matching bases. The germline gives CDR1 LGHNA, CDR2 YSLEER. Trimming removed 0 bases at V and 0 bases at J, with 9 bases between. The CDR3 extends over 17 amino acids. CDR3: CASSQEPGNSGANVLTF. Here the CDR3 DNA reads TGCGCCAGCAGCCAAGAACCCGGGAACTCTGGGGCCAACGTCCTGACTTTC.

V usage is TRBV5-1 and J usage is TRBJ2-7, with D tentatively TRBD2 (6 bases). Trimming stripped 3 bases from V and 2 bases from J, with 9 bases between. CDR3 size: 13 residues. The germline gives CDR1 SGHRS, CDR2 YFSETQ. The CDR3 here is CASSWASAYEQYF. Written as DNA, the CDR3 is TGCGCCAGCAGCTGGGCTAGCGCCTACGAGCAGTACTTC.

This clone has only one observation. V gene TRBV7-2 combines with J gene TRBJ2-3, with TRBD2 matching 9 bases. V gave up 3 bases and J gave up 0 bases; unmatched junction bases: 7. The V gene's germline CDR1 is SGHTA and CDR2 FQGNSA. The CDR3 covers 17 residues. The CDR3 protein is CASSFLAGGESTDTQYF. In DNA, the CDR3 is TGTGCCAGCAGCTTTCTCGCGGGGGGGGAGAGCACAGATACGCAGTATTTT. Drawing the rest from reference TRBV7-2 and TRBJ2-3, the complete variable domain is GAGVSQSPSNKVTEKGKDVELRCDPISGHTALYWYRQSLGQGLEFLIYFQGNSAPDKSGLPSDRFSAERTGGSVSTLTIQRTQQEDSAVYLCASSFLAGGESTDTQYFGPGTRLTVL.

DNA for the CDR3: TGTGCCAGCAGCTTACGCGACACGAAAGCACCTTACAATGAGCAGTTCTTC. This gives the protein CASSLRDTKAPYNEQFF. The gene calls are TRBV7-3 and TRBJ2-1; no reliable D call. The CDR3 sequence is 17 residues long. CDR1 is SGHTA, CDR2 FQGTGA, per germline. V was clipped by 2 bases and J by 4 bases, with 18 bases between them.

This rearrangement joins TRBV30 to TRBJ2-3; TRBD1 is a possible D gene (5 bases). This CDR3 has 17 residues. The germline CDR1 and CDR2 sequences are GTSNPN and SVGIG (reference sequence). V was trimmed by 4 bases and J by 4 bases, leaving 24 bases between them. The CDR3 region has the DNA TGTGCCTGGACCTTAGCCTGGGGCCAGATTTTCTCAGATACGCAGTATTTT. It yields the protein CAWTLAWGQIFSDTQYF.

The chain uses TRBV5-6 and TRBJ2-3; TRBD1 aligns across 8 bases. Germline CDR1 reads SGHDT; CDR2 reads YYEEEE. The junction had 6 bases not matched to a gene; V was cut back by 0 bases and J by 6 bases. This CDR3 is 15 amino acids long. CDR3 bases: TGTGCCAGCAGCTTGGACAGGGGGATAGCGGATACGCAGTATTTT. Protein product: CASSLDRGIADTQYF. The full variable domain, with the rest looked up from reference TRBV5-6 and TRBJ2-3, is DAGVTQSPTHLIKTRGQQVTLRCSPKSGHDTVSWYQQALGQGPQFIFQYYEEEERQRGNFPDRFSGHQFPNYSSELNVNALLLGDSALYLCASSLDRGIADTQYFGPGTRLTVL.

This chain uses TRBV9 with TRBJ2-7, with a possible D match to TRBD1 (5 bases). The length of the CDR3 is 12 residues. Germline CDR1 reads SGDLS; CDR2 reads YYNGEE. Trimming took off 3 bases at V and 5 bases at J, with 9 bases between the two ends. The CDR3 nucleotides read TGTGCCAGCAGCGAGGGGTCCGACGAGCAGTACTTC. It is translated as CASSEGSDEQYF.

This clone was counted only a few times. This sequence joins TRBV2 and TRBJ2-7, with D possibly being TRBD2 (6 bases). The CDR3 is 14 amino acids. Germline V gene sequence: CDR1 SNHLY, CDR2 FYNNEI. V shed 7 bases and J shed 2 bases, with 15 bases lying between them. The CDR3 DNA reads as TGTGCCAGCAAGTCTGACGGGGGAGCCTACGAGCAGTACTTC. It translates to CASKSDGGAYEQYF.